This TCR beta chain was profiled in a study of T cell changes during pregnancy in multiple sclerosis. This CDR3 has 14 residues. Using immunoSEQ multiplex PCR, the repertoire was profiled, and TCRdb retains in-frame clones only, with some absent. The sample holds 59,000 or so clones, roughly 90% seen once. This clone was detected a few times. The source of this sequence is a female donor in good health, enrolled as a control in a pregnancy study. The gene calls are TRBV21-1 and TRBJ2-7; the table's D call, TRBD1, has no DNA check behind it. TRBV21-1 has pseudogene status. The sequencing here drew on peripheral blood, taken in the third trimester of pregnancy. The CDR3 is CASSKGDRYYEQYF. CDR3 nucleotides: TGTGCCAGCAGCAAAGGGGACAGATACTACGAGCAGTACTTC.